This record looks at one T cell receptor beta chain sequence and its context. The antigen remains unidentified. The data stem from a study of shared clonotypes between healthy human individuals. The wider study: Serving as donors were a couple of women and a few men, whose ages spanned 18 to 49. Notes on the study in general: Limitation of the genetic and exposure-history diversity represented came from the few donors. About 5.2% was the fraction of naive CD4 clonotypes found shared across four donors.

Germline values: CDR1 GTSNPN, CDR2 SVGIG (reference sequence). This CDR3 has 16 residues. V was clipped by 5 bases and J by 0 bases, with 17 bases between them. Here immunoSEQ multiplex PCR was the method, and the copy in TCRdb shows in-frame clones only, minus some. The sample includes approximately 530,000 clones, around 96% of them seen just once. The chain has TRBV30 and TRBJ1-3; no clear D gene. The sample comprised naive CD4+ T cells sorted from blood. The subset denotes: CD45RA+ positively selected. This TCR derives from a woman aged 25 to 39 in good health. Here the CDR3 reads CAWSSPAGISGNTIYF. CDR3 sequence (DNA): TGTGCCTGGTCTTCCCCTGCGGGGATCTCTGGAAACACCATATATTTT. Full variable domain (outside the CDR3, taken from reference TRBV30 and TRBJ1-3): SQTIHQWPATLVQPVGSPLSLECTVEGTSNPNLYWYRQAAGRGLQLLFYSVGIGQISSEVPQNLSASRPQDRQFILSSKKLLLSDSGFYLCAWSSPAGISGNTIYFGEGSWLTVV.